Listed here are 26 T cell receptor beta chains from one sample, sequenced in a study of cytomegalovirus exposure and HLA in healthy donors (dated by TCRdb to 2015 to 2018). Libraries were made using the immunoSEQ multiplex PCR assay. For the multiplex PCR, a mixture combining 60 forward primers for TCR Vbeta segments and 13 reverse primers for TCR Jbeta segments was used. The clones in this table, taken by TCRdb from immuneACCESS, are in-frame only. Not every clone is retained; where verified, under half of the shortfall comes from an unresolved V gene, and the cause of the rest is unknown. The sample table contains about 100,000 clones; only one count was recorded for approximately 81% of them. The ten largest clones represent roughly 4% of the sample. Sequencing input: PBMCs. These receptors all stem from a woman aged 70-85 years in good health and CMV-seropositive.

This rearrangement joins TRBV5-1 to TRBJ2-1; 13 bases map to TRBD2. The V and J ends lost 4 bases and 0 bases, in that order; junction bases with no gene match: 7. The CDR3 totals 18 residues. Germline V gene sequence: CDR1 SGHRS, CDR2 YFSETQ. The CDR3 sequence is CASSRGTSGTYSYNEQFF. DNA of the CDR3: TGCGCCAGCAGCCGCGGGACTAGCGGGACGTACTCCTACAATGAGCAGTTCTTC.

This chain uses TRBV6-1 with TRBJ1-5; perhaps TRBD1 as D (6 bases). CDR1 is MNHNS and CDR2 is SASEGT in the germline V gene. Trimming left V 7 bases short and J 3 bases short, with 16 bases between. This CDR3 is built from 15 residues. In DNA form, the CDR3 reads TGTGCCAGCACCACCGGACAGACGCCCAATCAGCCCCAGCATTTT. Translation: CASTTGQTPNQPQHF.

As to this clone: An end of the junction differs from the germline gene, which may be a read error. The rearrangement links TRBV7-9 to TRBJ1-1; D is ambiguous. The CDR3 loop spans 13 amino acids. Germline loops: CDR1 SEHNR, CDR2 FQNEAQ (reference sequence). The CDR3 coding sequence is TGTTCCAGCAGCTTAATTCCGGGAACTGAAGCTTTCTTT. Translated, it gives CSSSLIPGTEAFF.

The V and J genes are TRBV18 and TRBJ1-2; D call uncertain. The CDR3 runs 12 residues. Trimming pared 5 bases from V and 3 bases from J, leaving 7 bases between. CDR1 KGHSH and CDR2 LQKENI come from the germline V gene. CDR3 nucleotides: TGTGCCAGCTCAATGGCGGACTATGGCTACACCTTC. Translated, it gives CASSMADYGYTF.

The chain uses TRBV7-3 and TRBJ1-4; 7 bases map to TRBD1. Germline CDR1 and CDR2: SGHTA and FQGTGA. The CDR3 has 16 residues. J was trimmed by 7 bases and V by 2 bases; bases with no gene match: 10. The CDR3 loop is CASSLQSAGGSEKLFF. In DNA form, the CDR3 reads TGTGCCAGCAGCTTACAATCGGCAGGGGGTTCTGAAAAACTGTTTTTT.

The gene calls are TRBV6-4 and TRBJ2-1, with D uncertain. Trimming shortened V by 4 bases and J by 5 bases, and 9 bases separated the two germline ends. Germline assignment: CDR1 MRHNA and CDR2 SNTAGT. The CDR3 length is 13 residues. CDR3 sequence: CASSASFDNEQFF. CDR3 coding DNA: TGTGCCAGCAGTGCCTCCTTTGACAATGAGCAGTTCTTC.

The chain uses TRBV15 and TRBJ2-5; maybe TRBD2 (5 bases). The J call is doubtful: the DNA matches TRBJ2-7 better. CDR1 is LNHNV, CDR2 YYDKDF, per germline (reference sequence). This CDR3 spans 14 amino acids. In DNA, the CDR3 is TGTGCCACCAGCAGGCAGAGAGGGATTGTCGAGCAGTACTTC. Translating gives CATSRQRGIVEQYF.

J is TRBJ2-3 and V is TRBV13; 8 positions match TRBD2. Germline values: CDR1 PRHDT, CDR2 FYEKMQ (reference sequence). J lost 4 bases, V lost 5 bases, and 17 bases had no gene match. There are 18 residues in the CDR3. CDR3 loop: CASSGRHREAGLADTQYF. CDR3 nucleotides: TGTGCCAGCAGCGGACGGCACAGGGAAGCGGGACTAGCAGATACGCAGTATTTT.

The V gene is TRBV18, the J gene TRBJ1-1; D is unclear. V lost 3 bases to trimming and J lost 3 bases, with 8 bases between them. Germline V gene data show CDR1 as KGHSH and CDR2 as LQKENI. This CDR3 region has 13 residues. CDR3 nucleotide sequence: TGTGCCAGCTCACCTAACAGAGACACTGAAGCTTTCTTT. Translated: CASSPNRDTEAFF.

The chain combines TRBV10-3 with TRBJ1-1, with D unresolved. This CDR3 contains 13 residues. From germline, CDR1 is ENHRY and CDR2 SYGVKD. Between the trimmed V and J ends, which lost 4 bases and 1 base, there was a span of 7 bases. CDR3 protein: CAISGTENTEAFF. DNA for the CDR3: TGTGCCATCAGTGGAACAGAGAACACTGAAGCTTTCTTT.

This CDR3 reads CASSSDRGSYGYTF. For the CDR3, the DNA is TGTGCCAGCAGCTCCGACAGGGGTAGCTATGGCTACACCTTC. The gene calls are TRBV7-2 and TRBJ1-2; 8 bases line up with TRBD1. CDR1 and CDR2 (germline): SGHTA, FQGNSA. The CDR3 is 14 amino acids. V lost 4 bases to trimming and J lost 4 bases; unmatched junction nucleotides: 5. The full variable domain, completed using reference TRBV7-2 and TRBJ1-2, is GAGVSQSPSNKVTEKGKDVELRCDPISGHTALYWYRQSLGQGLEFLIYFQGNSAPDKSGLPSDRFSAERTGGSVSTLTIQRTQQEDSAVYLCASSSDRGSYGYTFGSGTRLTVV.

The chain joins TRBV7-8 to TRBJ2-3; 7 bases agree with TRBD2. V shed 5 bases, J shed 6 bases, and the junction held 8 bases outside the gene matches. Looked up from germline, CDR1 is SGHVS and CDR2 is FQNEAQ. The CDR3 loop spans 14 amino acids. CDR3 protein: CASSTGRARDTQYF. The CDR3 DNA sequence: TGTGCCAGCAGCACGGGGAGGGCCAGGGATACGCAGTATTTT.

The chain has TRBV5-1 and TRBJ2-2; 12 positions agree with TRBD2. There are 16 residues in the CDR3. Germline V lookup: CDR1 SGHRS, CDR2 YFSETQ. V gave up 0 bases and J gave up 5 bases; unmatched junction bases: 2. This CDR3 is CASSLAGTSGTGELFF. The CDR3 nucleotides are TGCGCCAGCAGCTTGGCTGGGACTAGCGGGACCGGGGAGCTGTTTTTT.

This clone was seen only once. The genes are TRBV9 and TRBJ2-3; 7 nucleotides line up with TRBD1. V was clipped by 3 bases and J by 4 bases; unmatched bases: 11. The CDR3 covers 16 residues. The germline gives CDR1 SGDLS, CDR2 YYNGEE. Here the CDR3 reads CASSAFAGTASDTQYF. For the CDR3, the DNA is TGTGCCAGCAGCGCGTTTGCCGGGACAGCTTCAGATACGCAGTATTTT. Variable domain in full (rest from reference TRBV9 and TRBJ2-3): DSGVTQTPKHLITATGQRVTLRCSPRSGDLSVYWYQQSLDQGLQFLIQYYNGEERAKGNILERFSAQQFPDLHSELNLSSLELGDSALYFCASSAFAGTASDTQYFGPGTRLTVL.

This sequence joins TRBV4-1 and TRBJ2-3; TRBD1 might be the D (5 bases). The ends were cut back, 4 bases at V and 4 bases at J, with 12 bases in the middle. Germline V gives CDR1 MGHRA, CDR2 YSYEKL. The CDR3 has 14 amino acids. The CDR3: CASSPGLRADTQYF. The DNA of the CDR3 is TGCGCCAGCAGCCCGGGTCTCAGGGCAGATACGCAGTATTTT.

This clone was recorded a few times. The rearrangement joins TRBV7-9 to TRBJ2-1, with D maybe TRBD1 (5 bases). CDR1 is SEHNR, CDR2 FQNEAQ, per germline (reference sequence). The length of the CDR3 is 12 residues. The V and J ends lost 1 base and 15 bases respectively, with 13 bases between them. The CDR3 loop is CASSLGWNQGFF. The CDR3 nucleotides read TGTGCCAGCAGCTTAGGTTGGAATCAGGGGTTCTTC.

This clone was seen more than once but under ten times. The gene calls are TRBV14 and TRBJ2-1; 9 positions agree with TRBD2. Germline assignment: CDR1 SGHDN and CDR2 FVKESK. The CDR3 is made up of 19 amino acids. With V trimmed by 4 bases and J by 3 bases, 16 bases remained unmatched. The CDR3 sequence is CASSRTRGGRVLLYNEQFF. The CDR3 bases are TGTGCCAGCAGCCGTACCCGTGGCGGGAGGGTCCTTCTCTACAATGAGCAGTTCTTC.

The chain combines TRBV2 with TRBJ2-7; 9 bases are shared with TRBD1. CDR1 SNHLY and CDR2 FYNNEI come from the germline V gene. Trimming at V came to 6 bases and at J to 1 base, leaving 10 bases not matched to a gene. This CDR3 contains 16 residues. The CDR3 DNA reads as TGTGCCAGCAGCCCAGCCGGGACAGGGTTATCCTACGAGCAGTACTTC. Amino acid sequence: CASSPAGTGLSYEQYF.

The V and J genes are TRBV28 and TRBJ2-7; 7 nucleotides align to TRBD2. The ends lost 3 bases at V and 0 bases at J; junction bases unmatched: 11. The CDR3 is 17 amino acids. In germline, CDR1 is MDHEN, CDR2 SYDVKM. CDR3 amino acids: CASSFSWTRPPSYEQYF. The CDR3 DNA reads as TGTGCCAGCAGTTTCTCATGGACTAGACCACCCTCCTACGAGCAGTACTTC.

The rearrangement uses TRBV7-8 and TRBJ1-5; D is perhaps TRBD1 (6 bases). The length of the CDR3 is 14 residues. Germline CDR1 SGHVS, CDR2 FQNEAQ. V lost 2 bases and J 5 bases, leaving 10 bases between the germline ends. The DNA of the CDR3 is TGTGCCAGCAGCTTACGGACAGCCTATCAGCCCCAGCATTTT. Translation: CASSLRTAYQPQHF.

V is TRBV6-5 and J is TRBJ2-3; 9 bases are shared with TRBD2. The CDR3 contains 15 residues. Germline CDR1 reads MNHEY; CDR2 reads SVGAGI. The V and J ends lost 7 bases and 5 bases, in that order; junction bases with no gene match: 10. The CDR3: CASTLNSGSGDTQYF. In DNA, the CDR3 is TGTGCCAGCACCCTAAATAGCGGGAGCGGAGATACGCAGTATTTT.

J is TRBJ1-1 and V is TRBV2; TRBD1 matches at 10 bases. This CDR3 is 13 amino acids long. CDR1 and CDR2 (germline): SNHLY, FYNNEI. After removal of 11 bases from V and 7 bases from J, the junction contained 10 bases not matched to a gene. In DNA form, the CDR3 reads TGTGCCTTCAAAGGACAGGGGGTGGTTGAAGCTTTCTTT. It specifies CAFKGQGVVEAFF.

The rearrangement joins TRBV6-6 to TRBJ1-1; 10 nucleotides match TRBD1. There are 16 residues in the CDR3. Germline CDR1 is MNHNY and CDR2 is SVGAGI (reference sequence). V lost 6 bases to trimming and J lost 0 bases; unmatched junction nucleotides: 7. As DNA, the CDR3 is TGTGCCAGCAGATCCGGGACAGGGGCCTTGAACACTGAAGCTTTCTTT. Amino acids: CASRSGTGALNTEAFF.

The chain has TRBV19 and TRBJ2-1; TRBD1 might be the D (5 bases). The CDR3 spans 15 residues. The ends were cut back, 3 bases at V and 6 bases at J, with 15 bases in the middle. CDR1 is LNHDA, CDR2 SQIVND, per germline (reference sequence). The CDR3 sequence is CASSILGAQGNEQFF. DNA for the CDR3: TGTGCCAGTAGTATCCTAGGGGCCCAAGGCAATGAGCAGTTCTTC.

This clone was recorded a few times. The chain combines TRBV5-1 with TRBJ2-7; perhaps TRBD2 as D (5 bases). Germline CDR1 SGHRS, CDR2 YFSETQ. The length of the CDR3 is 14 residues. V lost 1 base to trimming and J lost 6 bases, with 14 bases between them. Written as DNA, the CDR3 is TGCGCCAGCAGCTTGACTGTAGGGAGCCTCGAGCAGTACTTC. Residues: CASSLTVGSLEQYF.

V gene TRBV6-5 combines with J gene TRBJ1-1; D is undetermined. Trimming shortened V by 6 bases and J by 2 bases, and 4 bases separated the two germline ends. Germline V lookup: CDR1 MNHEY, CDR2 SVGAGI. This CDR3 comprises 11 residues. The CDR3 here is CASSRNTEAFF. The CDR3 DNA follows: TGTGCCAGCAGCCGTAACACTGAAGCTTTCTTT.